The 25 T cell receptor beta chains below come from one sample, sequenced in a study of shared clonotypes between healthy human individuals. TCRdb keeps only in-frame clones here, not all; method: immunoSEQ multiplex PCR. The sample yields 2 million to 3 million clones, roughly 93% seen once. Material for sequencing was naive CD4+ T cells from PBMCs. As to subset: CD45RA+ positively selected. These receptors were obtained from a man younger than 35 in good health. Some clones in this sample may be carry-over from other donors' samples.

The rearrangement uses TRBV9 and TRBJ1-3, with a possible D match to TRBD1 (6 bases). V dropped 4 bases and J dropped 2 bases, with 19 bases sitting between them. The CDR3 has 17 residues. The germline V gene encodes CDR1 SGDLS and CDR2 YYNGEE. The CDR3 loop is CASSIGTTRGTGNTIYF. CDR3 DNA: TGTGCCAGCAGCATTGGGACAACACGAGGTACTGGAAACACCATATATTTT.

V usage is TRBV5-4 and J usage is TRBJ2-4; TRBD2 matches at 9 bases. Germline CDR1 is SGHNT and CDR2 is YYREEE (reference sequence). J gave up 8 bases and V 4 bases, and 13 bases lay outside the gene matches. CDR3 length equals 16 residues. The CDR3 DNA follows: TGTGCCAGCAGCGCCTGGGGTGGAAGCGGGAGGTACATTCAGTACTTC. This gives the protein CASSAWGGSGRYIQYF.

The chain employs TRBV7-2 and TRBJ2-7; 8 positions agree with TRBD1. The CDR3 consists of 14 residues. Germline CDR1 and CDR2: SGHTA and FQGNSA. J gave up 6 bases and V 1 base, and 5 bases lay outside the gene matches. The CDR3 region is CASSLDHRGFEQYF. The CDR3 DNA sequence: TGTGCCAGCAGCTTAGATCACAGGGGGTTCGAGCAGTACTTC. Based on the CDR3 plus reference TRBV7-2 and TRBJ2-7, the full variable domain is GAGVSQSPSNKVTEKGKDVELRCDPISGHTALYWYRQSLGQGLEFLIYFQGNSAPDKSGLPSDRFSAERTGGSVSTLTIQRTQQEDSAVYLCASSLDHRGFEQYFGPGTRLTVT.

The rearrangement links TRBV18 to TRBJ2-3; 8 bases align to TRBD2. V dropped 2 bases and J dropped 4; count of bases not matched to a gene: 5. This CDR3 contains 15 residues. Per germline, CDR1 KGHSH and CDR2 LQKENI. CDR3 in DNA: TGTGCCAGCTCACCAGCGGCGGGAGGCCCAGATACGCAGTATTTT. Translating gives CASSPAAGGPDTQYF.

The V gene is TRBV5-4, the J gene TRBJ2-7, with D perhaps TRBD2 (7 bases). The CDR3 has 16 amino acids. V lost 0 bases to trimming and J lost 5 bases, with 18 bases between them. Looked up from germline, CDR1 is SGHNT and CDR2 is YYREEE (reference sequence). CDR3 in DNA: TGTGCCAGCAGCTTGGACCCGGGGGGCGGGAGCAACGAGCAGTACTTC. It specifies CASSLDPGGGSNEQYF.

This sequence joins TRBV7-2 and TRBJ2-2; TRBD1 matches 12 bases. This CDR3 has 17 residues. Trimming cost V 3 bases and J 4 bases; bases outside gene matches: 6. CDR1 and CDR2 (germline): SGHTA, FQGNSA. The CDR3 loop reads CASSFPGQGASTGELFF. CDR3 sequence (DNA): TGTGCCAGCAGCTTTCCGGGACAGGGGGCTTCCACCGGGGAGCTGTTTTTT.

The chain has TRBV11-3 and TRBJ1-3; perhaps TRBD1 as D (5 bases). Per the germline V gene, CDR1 is SGHNT and CDR2 is YENEEA. The CDR3 loop spans 13 amino acids. Trimming left V 5 bases short and J 9 bases short, with 14 bases between. The CDR3 DNA reads as TGTGCCAGCAGCCCGGGGCCTTTAGGCACCATATATTTT. Encoded protein: CASSPGPLGTIYF.

Here the CDR3 reads CASETPPGTGGWYGYTF. In DNA, the CDR3 is TGTGCCAGCGAAACGCCCCCTGGGACAGGGGGCTGGTATGGCTACACCTTC. J is TRBJ1-2 and V is TRBV28; TRBD1 matches at 12 bases. From germline, CDR1 is MDHEN and CDR2 SYDVKM. The CDR3 is made up of 17 amino acids. Unmatched junction bases numbered 15, after V lost 8 bases and J lost 5 bases.

This sequence joins TRBV29-1 and TRBJ2-5, with 8 positions matching TRBD1. CDR1 SQVTM and CDR2 ANQGSEA come from the germline V gene. The V segment lost 6 bases and the J segment 2 bases; nucleotides outside the gene matches: 2. The CDR3 sequence is 12 residues long. The DNA of the CDR3 is TGCAGCGTACAGGGGGTACAAGAGACCCAGTACTTC. As protein: CSVQGVQETQYF. The entire variable domain, with the rest obtained from reference TRBV29-1 and TRBJ2-5, is as follows: SAVISQKPSRDICQRGTSLTIQCQVDSQVTMMFWYRQQPGQSLTLIATANQGSEATYESGFVIDKFPISRPNLTFSTLTVSNMSPEDSSIYLCSVQGVQETQYFGPGTRLLVL.

V usage is TRBV5-1 and J usage is TRBJ2-7, with 8 bases matching TRBD1. Germline V gives CDR1 SGHRS, CDR2 YFSETQ. This CDR3 region has 14 residues. The trim removed 3 bases at V and 6 bases at J, leaving 8 bases unmatched. For the CDR3, the DNA is TGCGCCAGCAGCTGGATGGACAGGGAAGGCGAGCAGTACTTC. This translates into CASSWMDREGEQYF.

V and J are TRBV19 and TRBJ2-1, with D hard to call. Trimming took off 0 bases at V and 7 bases at J, with 10 bases between the two ends. The CDR3 is made up of 14 amino acids. Per the germline V gene, CDR1 is LNHDA and CDR2 is SQIVND (reference sequence). This CDR3 reads CASSIDLGRNEQFF. CDR3 sequence (DNA): TGTGCCAGTAGTATAGATCTTGGGCGGAATGAGCAGTTCTTC.

V usage is TRBV28 and J usage is TRBJ1-1; TRBD1 might be the D (6 bases). Germline CDR1 reads MDHEN; CDR2 reads SYDVKM. The V and J ends lost 6 bases and 5 bases respectively, with 13 bases between them. The CDR3 covers 13 residues. The CDR3 spells CASRPGQPTEAFF. CDR3 bases: TGTGCCAGCAGACCTGGACAGCCGACTGAAGCTTTCTTT.

The V call is TRBV7-3, the J call TRBJ2-1; 14 bases agree with TRBD2. V shed 3 bases and J 7 bases; nucleotides not matched to a gene: 2. Germline V gene lookup returns CDR1 SGHTA and CDR2 FQGTGA. The CDR3 loop spans 15 amino acids. This CDR3 is CASSLTSGRGNEQFF. The CDR3 DNA sequence: TGTGCCAGCAGCTTGACTAGCGGGAGGGGAAATGAGCAGTTCTTC.

The CDR3 is CASSPRQGGTGELFF. CDR3 DNA sequence: TGTGCCAGCAGCCCTCGACAGGGGGGGACCGGGGAGCTGTTTTTT. J is TRBJ2-2 and V is TRBV2; 9 positions agree with TRBD1. CDR3 length: 15 residues. Germline assignment: CDR1 SNHLY and CDR2 FYNNEI. The V gene end was trimmed by 6 bases and the J gene end by 5 bases; junction bases not matched to a gene: 7.

The rearrangement joins TRBV27 to TRBJ1-1, with 9 bases aligning to TRBD1. There are 14 residues in the CDR3. The germline V gene encodes CDR1 MNHEY and CDR2 SMNVEV (reference sequence). The V segment lost 5 bases and the J segment 6 bases; nucleotides outside the gene matches: 7. The CDR3 protein is CASSLRGQGSEAFF. The CDR3 DNA reads as TGTGCCAGCAGTCTACGGGGACAGGGTTCTGAAGCTTTCTTT.

This clone occurred a few times. The chain employs TRBV4-1 and TRBJ1-5, with 7 nucleotides matching TRBD1. V lost 10 bases and J lost 0; bases outside the gene matches: 6. There are 14 residues in the CDR3. CDR1 is MGHRA and CDR2 is YSYEKL in the germline V gene. The DNA for the CDR3 is TGCGCCATTCTAGGGGGCCGTAGCAATCAGCCCCAGCATTTT. Translated, it gives CAILGGRSNQPQHF.

V and J are TRBV2 and TRBJ2-1, with 10 nucleotides matching TRBD2. CDR1 and CDR2 (germline): SNHLY, FYNNEI. The J segment lost 2 bases and the V segment lost 2 bases, leaving 0 bases of the junction unmatched. This CDR3 is 15 amino acids long. For the CDR3, the DNA is TGTGCCAGCAGTGAAACTAGCGGGGCCTACAATGAGCAGTTCTTC. Translated: CASSETSGAYNEQFF.

The chain uses TRBV23-1 and TRBJ1-2, with TRBD1 identical over 10 bases. TRBV23-1 is an open reading frame, and its role is uncertain. Losses at the gene ends were 3 bases for V and 4 bases for J; bases not matched to a gene: 11. The CDR3 length is 17 residues. The CDR3 reads CASSHWDRGRERYGYTF. CDR3 DNA sequence: TGCGCCAGCAGTCACTGGGACAGGGGCCGAGAGCGCTATGGCTACACCTTC.

The chain joins TRBV6-5 to TRBJ1-2; D is ambiguous. From germline, CDR1 is MNHEY and CDR2 SVGAGI. This CDR3 is built from 12 residues. V gave up 7 bases and J gave up 8 bases, with 14 bases separating them. CDR3 coding DNA: TGTGCCAGCACTCAGCCTTTTAGGGGCTACACCTTC. Translating it yields CASTQPFRGYTF.

The rearrangement links TRBV18 to TRBJ2-3, with D possibly being TRBD2 (6 bases). V was cut by 4 bases and J by 1 base, with 9 bases left in between. In germline, CDR1 is KGHSH, CDR2 LQKENI. There are 14 residues in the CDR3. CDR3 loop: CASSLQRGTDTQYF. CDR3 coding DNA: TGTGCCAGCTCACTCCAGCGGGGCACAGATACGCAGTATTTT.

This chain uses TRBV6-1 with TRBJ2-7; D is possibly TRBD2 (6 bases). V dropped 6 bases and J dropped 4 bases, with 13 bases sitting between them. This CDR3 is 13 amino acids long. Per germline, CDR1 MNHNS and CDR2 SASEGT. CDR3 nucleotides: TGTGCCAGCAGGGGGGGTAGCAGGTACGAGCAGTACTTC. It yields the protein CASRGGSRYEQYF.

This chain links TRBV5-1 with TRBJ2-7; D gene ambiguous. The CDR3 loop spans 14 amino acids. Germline V gives CDR1 SGHRS, CDR2 YFSETQ. Trimming took off 1 base at V and 3 bases at J, with 11 bases between the two ends. This chain's CDR3 is CASSLSGQNYEQYF. The CDR3 DNA reads as TGCGCCAGCAGCTTGTCTGGGCAGAACTACGAGCAGTACTTC.

The chain carries TRBV5-1 and TRBJ2-5; TRBD1 matches at 7 bases. CDR1 and CDR2 (germline): SGHRS, YFSETQ. V lost 4 bases and J lost 1; bases outside the gene matches: 1. The CDR3 totals 13 residues. The CDR3 here is CASSGTVQETQYF. CDR3 nucleotide sequence: TGCGCCAGCAGCGGGACAGTCCAAGAGACCCAGTACTTC. The entire variable domain, with the rest obtained from reference TRBV5-1 and TRBJ2-5, is as follows: KAGVTQTPRYLIKTRGQQVTLSCSPISGHRSVSWYQQTPGQGLQFLFEYFSETQRNKGNFPGRFSGRQFSNSRSEMNVSTLELGDSALYLCASSGTVQETQYFGPGTRLLVL.

The chain joins TRBV19 to TRBJ1-5; no reliable D call. Looked up from germline, CDR1 is LNHDA and CDR2 is SQIVND (reference sequence). CDR3 size: 15 residues. The V end lost 1 base, the J end lost 6 bases, and 13 bases lay between the germline ends. The CDR3 region has the DNA TGTGCCAGTAGTATAGGGCAGGCCCACGGTCAGCCCCAGCATTTT. It yields the protein CASSIGQAHGQPQHF.

The chain combines TRBV23-1 with TRBJ1-4; possibly TRBD1 for D (6 bases). TRBV23-1 falls under the ORF class, with uncertain function. The V end lost 0 bases, the J end lost 7 bases, and 12 bases lay between the germline ends. The CDR3 contains 15 residues. This CDR3 is CASSQSARGGEKLFF. The CDR3 DNA sequence: TGCGCCAGCAGTCAATCCGCGAGGGGGGGTGAAAAACTGTTTTTT.